These 10 T cell receptor beta chains were all obtained from the same sample, sequenced in a study of human T cells and chemical hapten exposure. As for time point: pre-sensitization, week 0. Specified treatment: therapeutic diphenylcyclopropenone sensitization with weekly scalp DPC. From the RACE reads, TCRdb called clonotypes with MiXCR, one entry per CDR3 protein. The sample records under 200,000 distinct CDR3 sequences, just under 30% being singletons. The source material was whole blood, sampled in connection with sensitization to the hapten diphenylcyclopropenone (DPC). The source is a woman in her twenties or thirties with alopecia areata. Some clones in this sample may be carry-over from other donors' samples.

Remarks on this clonotype: Its ends do not fully match the called genes, so a read error is possible. The gene calls are TRBV28 and TRBJ1-6, with 7 bases identical to TRBD1. Germline CDR1 MDHEN, CDR2 SYDVKM. The CDR3 loop spans 18 amino acids. The CDR3 region has the DNA TGTGCCAGCAGTTCCTATAACAGGGGATACTCCAATAATTCACCCCTCCACTTT. Amino acids: CASSSYNRGYSNNSPLHF.

The chain joins TRBV10-3 to TRBJ1-6; 7 bases are shared with TRBD1. There are 14 residues in the CDR3. Germline V CDR1 and CDR2: ENHRY, SYGVKD. The V segment lost 3 bases and the J segment 7 bases; nucleotides outside the gene matches: 3. As DNA, the CDR3 is TGTGCCATCAGTGAAGTGACAGGGAATTCACCCCTCCACTTT. This gives the protein CAISEVTGNSPLHF.

The sample holds a few counts of this clonotype. The chain couples TRBV11-2 to TRBJ2-3; D is possibly TRBD1 (5 bases). CDR3 length: 15 residues. The V gene lost 5 bases and the J gene lost 8 bases, with 20 bases spanning the gap. Per the germline V gene, CDR1 is SGHAT and CDR2 is FQNNGV. CDR3: CASSRLAGRPATQYF. CDR3 nucleotides: TGTGCCAGCAGCCGTTTGGCAGGGCGACCGGCTACGCAGTATTTT.

This clonotype occurred a few times. The CDR3 nucleotides read TGTGCCAGCAGTGCACAGGGACCCTACAATGAGCAGTTCTTC. Protein product: CASSAQGPYNEQFF. The V call is TRBV12-3 or TRBV12-4, the J call TRBJ2-1; D is perhaps TRBD1 (6 bases). CDR3 length equals 14 residues. Trimming cost V 5 bases and J 2 bases, with 10 bases left between them.

The chain combines TRBV6-6 with TRBJ1-1; a weak D match, TRBD1 (6 bases). The CDR3 loop spans 12 amino acids. V was cut by 2 bases and J by 7 bases, with 8 bases left in between. Germline CDR1 MNHNY, CDR2 SVGAGI (reference sequence). CDR3: CASSYGQIEAFF. CDR3 nucleotides: TGTGCCAGCAGTTACGGACAGATTGAAGCTTTCTTT.

The chain has TRBV30 and TRBJ2-2, with D hard to call. Per germline, CDR1 GTSNPN and CDR2 SVGIG (reference sequence). CDR3 length: 12 amino acids. Between the trimmed V and J ends, which lost 0 bases and 6 bases, there was a span of 5 bases. The CDR3 protein is CAWSVLAGELFF. For the CDR3, the DNA is TGTGCCTGGAGTGTACTGGCCGGGGAGCTGTTTTTT.

This chain uses TRBV29-1 with TRBJ2-7; D may be TRBD1 (6 bases). The V and J ends lost 4 bases and 4 bases respectively, with 14 bases between them. CDR3 size: 13 residues. Germline lookup yields CDR1 SQVTM and CDR2 ANQGSEA. This chain's CDR3 is CSVGAGEGYEQYF. For the CDR3, the DNA is TGCAGCGTTGGGGCAGGGGAAGGGTACGAGCAGTACTTC.

The CDR3 coding sequence is TGTGCCAGCAGTTACTCGATCTCCTCCGGGTTCGCGAACTATGGCTACACCTTC. Translating it yields CASSYSISSGFANYGYTF. V gene TRBV6-5 combines with J gene TRBJ1-2; D is uncertain. CDR1 is MNHEY and CDR2 is SVGAGI in the germline V gene. The CDR3 sequence is 18 residues long. With 0 bases removed from V and 2 bases from J, the gap between germline ends came to 19 bases.

The chain combines TRBV6-5 with TRBJ1-6; no reliable D call. The CDR3 is 15 residues long. Per germline, CDR1 MNHEY and CDR2 SVGAGI. The ends were cut back, 3 bases at V and 5 bases at J, with 11 bases in the middle. The DNA for the CDR3 is TGTGCCAGCAGTTATCTGGGCAGGCATAATTCACCCCTCCACTTT. Amino acids: CASSYLGRHNSPLHF.

The V gene is TRBV7-6, the J gene TRBJ2-5; D is perhaps TRBD1 (5 bases). V dropped 2 bases and J dropped 3 bases, with 10 bases sitting between them. The length of the CDR3 is 14 residues. Germline V gene lookup returns CDR1 SGHVS and CDR2 FNYEAQ. CDR3 loop: CASSLRQTEETQYF. In DNA, the CDR3 is TGTGCCAGCAGCTTAAGACAGACCGAAGAGACCCAGTACTTC.